Below are 9 T cell receptor beta chains sequenced from a single sample in a study of shared clonotypes between healthy human individuals. Naive CD8 populations comprised CD45RO-negative cells positively selected for CCR7, excluding terminally differentiated effector memory CD45RA+ cells. Method: immunoSEQ multiplex PCR; TCRdb's copy keeps in-frame clones and lacks some. Here the sample spans some 2 million clones, 85% to 95% being singletons. Sample: naive CD8+ T cells sorted from blood. The receptors stem from a man between 18 and 35 years old in good health.

Notes on this clone: The same CDR3 is also encoded by other DNA sequences in this sample. This chain uses TRBV27 with TRBJ1-4; perhaps TRBD1 as D (5 bases). Germline lookup yields CDR1 MNHEY and CDR2 SMNVEV (reference sequence). Trimming took off 7 bases at V and 5 bases at J, with 14 bases between the two ends. This CDR3 contains 14 residues. CDR3 sequence (DNA): TGTGCCAGCACTTCCGGGACGGGGAATGAAAAACTGTTTTTT. It specifies CASTSGTGNEKLFF.

The CDR3 reads CASRSHNSPLHF. CDR3 coding DNA: TGTGCCAGCAGGTCCCATAATTCACCCCTCCACTTT. The rearrangement joins TRBV28 to TRBJ1-6; no definite D call. CDR3 length: 12 amino acids. CDR1 and CDR2 (germline): MDHEN, SYDVKM. V was shortened by 6 bases and J by 5 bases, with 5 bases between the two germline ends.

The genes are TRBV9 and TRBJ1-2; no clear D gene. Germline V gene lookup returns CDR1 SGDLS and CDR2 YYNGEE. V was shortened by 4 bases and J by 4 bases, with 17 bases between the two germline ends. The CDR3 length is 15 residues. CDR3 amino acids: CASSFISGDTYGYTF. The CDR3, as DNA: TGTGCCAGCAGCTTTATCTCGGGCGACACCTATGGCTACACCTTC.

CDR3 in amino acids: CASSQEGLGSYGYTF. CDR3 in DNA: TGTGCCAGCAGCCAAGAGGGGTTGGGGTCCTATGGCTACACCTTC. V is TRBV4-2 and J is TRBJ1-2; D gene unclear. Germline V CDR1 and CDR2: LGHNA, YNFKEQ. The V end lost 0 bases, the J end lost 4 bases, and 12 bases lay between the germline ends. The CDR3 loop spans 15 amino acids.

The rearrangement uses TRBV27 and TRBJ2-7, with TRBD1 identical over 8 bases. Germline lookup yields CDR1 MNHEY and CDR2 SMNVEV (reference sequence). V shed 4 bases, J shed 5 bases, and the junction held 16 bases outside the gene matches. The CDR3 is made up of 17 amino acids. The CDR3 coding sequence is TGTGCCAGCAGTTCACTAGATATGGGCCAGGGGGCAAACGAGCAGTACTTC. Residues: CASSSLDMGQGANEQYF.

The chain employs TRBV10-3 and TRBJ1-1; D is undetermined. The germline V and J ends were trimmed by 0 bases and 7 bases, with 6 bases remaining between them. This CDR3 spans 12 amino acids. Germline V gene data show CDR1 as ENHRY and CDR2 as SYGVKD. The CDR3 protein is CAISESSGEAFF. CDR3 sequence (DNA): TGTGCCATCAGTGAGTCGTCGGGTGAAGCTTTCTTT.

The chain combines TRBV19 with TRBJ2-1; no firm D call. V was trimmed by 4 bases and J by 6 bases, leaving 10 bases between them. Germline CDR1 LNHDA, CDR2 SQIVND (reference sequence). The CDR3 extends over 13 amino acids. CDR3 in DNA: TGTGCCAGTAGTACCACAGCTCGCAATGAGCAGTTCTTC. It codes for CASSTTARNEQFF.

The chain uses TRBV11-2 and TRBJ2-7, with TRBD1 matching 7 bases. Looked up from germline, CDR1 is SGHAT and CDR2 is FQNNGV. Trimming took 3 bases from V and 2 from J; bases not matched to a gene: 4. The CDR3 has 14 residues. The chain's CDR3 is CASSFGTEAYEQYF. The CDR3 DNA is TGTGCCAGCAGCTTTGGGACAGAAGCCTACGAGCAGTACTTC.

This clone has just a few counts. The V and J genes are TRBV6-5 and TRBJ1-6, with D perhaps matching TRBD1 (5 bases). V lost 6 bases and J lost 7, with 13 bases in between. Germline V CDR1 and CDR2: MNHEY, SVGAGI. The CDR3 is 14 amino acids. Here the CDR3 reads CASSTDSPNSPLHF. The CDR3 coding sequence is TGTGCCAGCAGCACCGACAGCCCCAATTCACCCCTCCACTTT.